What follows are 31 T cell receptor beta chains derived from one specimen sequenced in a study of PD-1 blockade in classical Hodgkin lymphoma (dated by TCRdb to the early 2020s). Taken with the paper, the label for time point translates to: cycle 4 day 1 (C4D1), after more than five weeks of nivolumab. Relapse after autologous stem cell transplantation had occurred in all trial patients, and cohorts A, B and C were distinguished by prior brentuximab vedotin exposure. Preparation of the library involved the immunoSEQ multiplex PCR assay. In TCRdb, the immuneACCESS table is reduced to in-frame sequences with V and J assigned. These tables do not hold every clone; where another copy was compared, an unresolved V gene accounts for under half, and the others remain unexplained. The sample profile shows fewer than 35,000 clones; 81% of them were found once. The ten largest clones capture about a sixth of the sample.

The sample here was peripheral blood mononuclear cells (PBMCs), taken before the fourth cycle of nivolumab. These receptor sequences come from a human donor with classical Hodgkin lymphoma.

J is TRBJ1-5 and V is TRBV4-1; no firm D call. The CDR3 loop spans 17 amino acids. V lost 2 bases and J lost 0, with 14 bases in between. Germline CDR1 MGHRA, CDR2 YSYEKL. The CDR3 loop is CASSQLMVPYSNQPQHF. The CDR3 bases are TGCGCCAGCAGCCAATTAATGGTCCCATATAGCAATCAGCCCCAGCATTTT.

The sample holds a few counts of this clone. The chain combines TRBV29-1 with TRBJ1-1; D perhaps matches TRBD1 (5 bases). With 4 bases removed from V and 0 bases from J, the gap between germline ends came to 12 bases. Looked up from germline, CDR1 is SQVTM and CDR2 is ANQGSEA. CDR3 length: 14 residues. The CDR3 DNA reads as TGCAGCGTTGTTGGGGGGAAAGTGAACACTGAAGCTTTCTTT. Encoded protein: CSVVGGKVNTEAFF.

V and J are TRBV6-1 and TRBJ2-4, with D tentatively TRBD1 (5 bases). CDR3 length: 11 amino acids. Germline CDR1 reads MNHNS; CDR2 reads SASEGT. Trimming took off 7 bases at V and 13 bases at J, with 14 bases between the two ends. CDR3 sequence reads: CASNQGADQYF. In DNA form, the CDR3 reads TGTGCCAGCAACCAAGGGGCCGACCAGTACTTC.

The chain employs TRBV6-5 and TRBJ2-3; no reliable D call. The CDR3 consists of 13 residues. V lost 0 bases, J lost 5 bases, and 6 bases lay in between. The germline V gene has CDR1 MNHEY and CDR2 SVGAGI. In DNA form, the CDR3 reads TGTGCCAGCAGTTACTCCCCCTTAGATACGCAGTATTTT. Its protein product is CASSYSPLDTQYF.

V gene TRBV7-2 combines with J gene TRBJ1-4, with D unresolved. CDR1 is SGHTA, CDR2 FQGNSA, per germline. Trimming shortened V by 5 bases and J by 8 bases, and 9 bases separated the two germline ends. The CDR3 is 12 amino acids. In nucleotides, the CDR3 is TGTGCCAGCAGCAGCGGAGGGGAAAAACTGTTTTTT. Translating it yields CASSSGGEKLFF.

In DNA form, the CDR3 reads TGTGCCAGCAGGGGCGGGGGGATCTCCTACGAGCAGTACTTC. It is translated as CASRGGGISYEQYF. This sequence joins TRBV27 and TRBJ2-7; TRBD2 aligns across 8 bases. Germline CDR1 reads MNHEY; CDR2 reads SMNVEV (reference sequence). The CDR3 covers 14 residues. J gave up 0 bases and V 6 bases, and 4 bases lay outside the gene matches.

A note on this clone: Other DNA sequences of this sample code for an identical CDR3. CDR3 DNA: TGTGCCAGCAGTTCAGGGGGAGGCTACACCTTC. It yields the protein CASSSGGGYTF. The chain links TRBV6-6 to TRBJ1-2; 7 bases line up with TRBD1. Germline V gene lookup returns CDR1 MNHNY and CDR2 SVGAGI (reference sequence). The CDR3 loop spans 11 amino acids. V was clipped by 4 bases and J by 8 bases; unmatched bases: 1.

The rearrangement uses TRBV29-1 and TRBJ2-7; tentatively, D is TRBD1 or TRBD2 (5 bases each). Trimming pared 3 bases from V and 7 bases from J, leaving 13 bases between. The CDR3 sequence is 12 residues long. Germline V lookup: CDR1 SQVTM, CDR2 ANQGSEA. As DNA, the CDR3 is TGCAGCGTTGAGTGGGACCTAGGGGAGCAGTACTTC. Translating gives CSVEWDLGEQYF.

CDR3 sequence reads: CASSLGVTNEKLFF. For the CDR3, the DNA is TGTGCCAGCAGCTTGGGCGTAACTAATGAAAAACTGTTTTTT. The gene calls are TRBV5-4 and TRBJ1-4; D unresolved. The CDR3 length is 14 residues. Germline V gene lookup returns CDR1 SGHNT and CDR2 YYREEE (reference sequence). V lost 0 bases, J lost 1 base, and 4 bases lay in between.

The rearrangement links TRBV28 to TRBJ1-4; the D is unclear. CDR1 is MDHEN and CDR2 is SYDVKM in the germline V gene. The CDR3 is made up of 15 amino acids. Trimming removed 3 bases at V and 2 bases at J, with 10 bases between. DNA of the CDR3: TGTGCCAGCAGTTTCACGGGGAGGACTAATGAAAAACTGTTTTTT. Amino acid sequence: CASSFTGRTNEKLFF.

The V gene is TRBV30, the J gene TRBJ1-4; 9 bases match TRBD1. Germline values: CDR1 GTSNPN, CDR2 SVGIG (reference sequence). The V and J ends lost 6 bases and 6 bases, in that order; junction bases with no gene match: 8. The CDR3 is 14 residues long. DNA of the CDR3: TGTGCCTGTTCACTCGGACAGGGGTATGAAAAACTGTTTTTT. Protein product: CACSLGQGYEKLFF.

J is TRBJ2-2 and V is TRBV4-3; TRBD1 matches 7 bases. Trimming at V came to 5 bases and at J to 6 bases, leaving 6 bases not matched to a gene. Germline CDR1 reads LGHNA; CDR2 reads YSLEER. This CDR3 has 14 amino acids. The DNA for the CDR3 is TGCGCCAGCAGCAGACAGGGATTAGCCGGGGAGCTGTTTTTT. This codes for CASSRQGLAGELFF.

V usage is TRBV30 and J usage is TRBJ1-1; D gene ambiguous. CDR1 and CDR2 (germline): GTSNPN, SVGIG (reference sequence). The CDR3 covers 10 residues. V was cut by 1 base and J by 9 bases, with 6 bases left in between. The CDR3 sequence: CAWSASKAFF. Here the CDR3 DNA reads TGTGCCTGGAGTGCCTCTAAAGCTTTCTTT.

J is TRBJ2-7 and V is TRBV19, with D maybe TRBD1 (6 bases). The CDR3 totals 13 residues. The V gene's germline CDR1 is LNHDA and CDR2 SQIVND (reference sequence). V was cut by 4 bases and J by 6 bases, with 13 bases left in between. The CDR3 coding sequence is TGTGCCAGTAGTACCGGGACATTCGGCGAGCAGTACTTC. This gives the protein CASSTGTFGEQYF.

The CDR3 region has the DNA TGTGCCAGCAGCACGGGATTCACTGAAGCTTTCTTT. This translates into CASSTGFTEAFF. The chain combines TRBV7-9 with TRBJ1-1, with D unclear. Per the germline V gene, CDR1 is SEHNR and CDR2 is FQNEAQ (reference sequence). This CDR3 is 12 amino acids long. The V end lost 5 bases, the J end lost 4 bases, and 8 bases lay between the germline ends.

The chain links TRBV25-1 to TRBJ2-5; D is unresolved. Germline V gene sequence: CDR1 MGHDK, CDR2 SYGVNS. V gave up 10 bases and J gave up 5 bases, with 8 bases separating them. The CDR3 is made up of 10 amino acids. CDR3 sequence: CATRRETQYF. DNA of the CDR3: TGTGCCACAAGAAGGGAGACCCAGTACTTC.

This rearrangement joins TRBV28 to TRBJ2-1; possibly TRBD2 for D (5 bases). The V and J ends lost 3 bases and 1 base respectively, with 7 bases between them. CDR1 and CDR2 (germline): MDHEN, SYDVKM. The CDR3 contains 14 residues. CDR3 loop: CASSFTGSYNEQFF. The CDR3 coding sequence is TGTGCCAGCAGTTTCACGGGATCCTACAATGAGCAGTTCTTC.

This clone showed up just once. The chain uses TRBV19 and TRBJ1-1, with D unclear. Germline-derived CDR1 and CDR2 are LNHDA and SQIVND (reference sequence). The CDR3 totals 15 residues. Trimming stripped 3 bases from V and 0 bases from J, with 11 bases between. CDR3 DNA: TGTGCCAGTAGTATCAGCGGGGTAATGAACACTGAAGCTTTCTTT. Protein: CASSISGVMNTEAFF. Drawing the rest from reference TRBV19 and TRBJ1-1, the complete variable domain is DGGITQSPKYLFRKEGQNVTLSCEQNLNHDAMYWYRQDPGQGLRLIYYSQIVNDFQKGDIAEGYSVSREKKESFPLTVTSAQKNPTAFYLCASSISGVMNTEAFFGQGTRLTVV.

The chain combines TRBV28 with TRBJ2-1, with TRBD2 matching 10 bases. This CDR3 has 15 residues. The V gene's germline CDR1 is MDHEN and CDR2 SYDVKM. J was trimmed by 4 bases and V by 4 bases; bases with no gene match: 4. The CDR3 coding sequence is TGTGCCAGCAGTTCCGGGACTAGCGTGTACAATGAGCAGTTCTTC. Translating it yields CASSSGTSVYNEQFF.

V is TRBV7-2 and J is TRBJ2-5; TRBD1 aligns across 8 bases. Per germline, CDR1 SGHTA and CDR2 FQGNSA. CDR3 length equals 15 residues. With V trimmed by 5 bases and J by 1 base, 6 bases remained unmatched. The CDR3 is CASSLFQGAQETQYF. The DNA of the CDR3 is TGTGCCAGCAGCCTTTTTCAGGGGGCCCAAGAGACCCAGTACTTC.

V is TRBV7-2 and J is TRBJ2-5; TRBD1 might be the D (6 bases). In germline, CDR1 is SGHTA, CDR2 FQGNSA. This CDR3 spans 14 amino acids. V was pared by 4 bases and J by 5 bases, with 14 bases between. The CDR3 is CASSSTGSRETQYF. The CDR3 DNA follows: TGTGCCAGCAGCTCTACAGGGTCCAGGGAGACCCAGTACTTC. Complete variable domain (other parts from reference TRBV7-2 and TRBJ2-5): GAGVSQSPSNKVTEKGKDVELRCDPISGHTALYWYRQSLGQGLEFLIYFQGNSAPDKSGLPSDRFSAERTGGSVSTLTIQRTQQEDSAVYLCASSSTGSRETQYFGPGTRLLVL.

This chain joins TRBV30 and TRBJ2-1, with D unresolved. Germline V gives CDR1 GTSNPN, CDR2 SVGIG (reference sequence). Trimming stripped 2 bases from V and 9 bases from J, with 8 bases between. This CDR3 comprises 11 residues. This chain's CDR3 is CAWSKTFEQFF. CDR3 coding DNA: TGTGCCTGGAGTAAGACTTTTGAGCAGTTCTTC.

The rearrangement uses TRBV27 and TRBJ2-7; D uncertain. CDR1 is MNHEY and CDR2 is SMNVEV in the germline V gene (reference sequence). This CDR3 region has 13 residues. Trimming pared 7 bases from V and 0 bases from J, leaving 10 bases between. The CDR3 region is CASKFGASYEQYF. DNA of the CDR3: TGTGCCAGCAAGTTCGGCGCCTCCTACGAGCAGTACTTC.

V gene TRBV7-6 combines with J gene TRBJ2-1; perhaps TRBD2 as D (5 bases). V shed 3 bases and J shed 7 bases, with 10 bases lying between them. CDR1 and CDR2 from the germline V gene are SGHVS and FNYEAQ. The CDR3 covers 13 residues. The DNA of the CDR3 is TGTGCCAGCAGCTTGCCCGGGGTGAATGAGCAGTTCTTC. Its translation: CASSLPGVNEQFF.

V and J are TRBV7-8 and TRBJ2-1, with TRBD2 matching over 11 bases. CDR1 is SGHVS, CDR2 FQNEAQ, per germline. The length of the CDR3 is 15 residues. With V trimmed by 6 bases and J by 6 bases, 7 bases remained unmatched. The CDR3 is CASRPRLAGSNEQFF. DNA of the CDR3: TGTGCCAGCAGACCCCGACTAGCGGGATCCAATGAGCAGTTCTTC.

In this sample, this clone turned up a few times. The V gene is TRBV4-2, the J gene TRBJ1-5; 8 positions match TRBD1. Germline CDR1 reads LGHNA; CDR2 reads YNFKEQ. This CDR3 contains 15 residues. V lost 2 bases to trimming and J lost 3 bases; unmatched junction nucleotides: 3. The CDR3 DNA follows: TGTGCCAGCAGCCAAAGGCAGGGGGCCAATCAGCCCCAGCATTTT. This gives the protein CASSQRQGANQPQHF.

A single count supports this clone. This chain connects TRBV6-9 to TRBJ1-6; 9 bases agree with TRBD1. The V gene end was trimmed by 7 bases and the J gene end by 9 bases; junction bases not matched to a gene: 4. The CDR3 sequence is 13 residues long. The germline V gene encodes CDR1 MNHGY and CDR2 SVAAGI. CDR3 sequence reads: CASTWDRASPLHF. The CDR3 DNA sequence: TGTGCCAGCACCTGGGACAGGGCTTCACCCCTCCACTTT.

The V gene is TRBV7-2, the J gene TRBJ2-7; 8 positions match TRBD2. Germline V gene lookup returns CDR1 SGHTA and CDR2 FQGNSA. This CDR3 spans 15 amino acids. With V trimmed by 2 bases and J by 0 bases, 3 bases remained unmatched. In DNA form, the CDR3 reads TGTGCCAGCAGCTTAACAGCGGGGGTCTCCTACGAGCAGTACGTC. Its protein is CASSLTAGVSYEQYV.

The chain recombines TRBV7-2 with TRBJ1-4, with D tentatively TRBD1 (6 bases). The length of the CDR3 is 16 residues. CDR1 SGHTA and CDR2 FQGNSA come from the germline V gene. With 1 base removed from V and 7 bases from J, the gap between germline ends came to 16 bases. The CDR3 bases are TGTGCCAGCAGCTTAGTACGTGCGGGGGCCAGTGAAAAACTGTTTTTT. Translated: CASSLVRAGASEKLFF.

The rearrangement links TRBV6-5 to TRBJ1-2; a possible D gene is TRBD1 (5 bases). CDR3 length: 13 amino acids. The V and J ends lost 0 bases and 9 bases respectively, with 11 bases between them. Looked up from germline, CDR1 is MNHEY and CDR2 is SVGAGI. In DNA, the CDR3 is TGTGCCAGCAGTTACTCGAGGAGACAGAGCTACACCTTC. Protein product: CASSYSRRQSYTF.

The chain employs TRBV11-3 and TRBJ2-2; TRBD2 aligns across 8 bases. Germline CDR1 is SGHNT and CDR2 is YENEEA. This CDR3 contains 16 residues. After removal of 1 base from V and 6 bases from J, the junction contained 7 bases not matched to a gene. The CDR3 reads CASSLGGRMRPGELFF. CDR3 in DNA: TGTGCCAGCAGCTTAGGCGGGAGGATGAGGCCCGGGGAGCTGTTTTTT.